This is a list of T cell receptor beta chains from one sample in a study of blood T cell repertoires in COVID-19. Data came from immunoSEQ multiplex PCR; TCRdb stores just in-frame clones and leaves some out. Of a few hundred thousand clones listed, roughly four fifths are singletons. Sample: peripheral blood. Receptors originate from a young woman who had recovered from COVID-19. Each CDR3 is given with its conserved first and last residue. The D gene is left open where the match is weak. Size is omitted from some rows. Given values are once, few, many or a class for expanded clones.

d_call: TRBD2
clone_size: .
j_call: TRBJ2-1
v_call: TRBV24-1
cdr3_nt: TGTGCCACCAGTGATTTGTGGGAGGGCCGAGGGGAGTTCTTC
cdr3_aa: CATSDLWEGRGEFF

d_call: TRBD1
clone_size: .
j_call: TRBJ1-2
v_call: TRBV27
cdr3_nt: TGTGCCAGCAGTTTCCTAACCGGGACAGGGGGAAGGGGTAACTATGGCTACACCTTC
cdr3_aa: CASSFLTGTGGRGNYGYTF

d_call: .
clone_size: .
j_call: TRBJ1-1
v_call: TRBV12-3/TRBV12-4
cdr3_nt: TGTGCCAGCAGTGAGGGAATTTTTGAAGCTTTCTTT
cdr3_aa: CASSEGIFEAFF

d_call: TRBD1
clone_size: .
j_call: TRBJ2-7
v_call: TRBV10-3
cdr3_nt: TGTGCCATCAGCATTGTTTTGGGACAGGGCCCCGAGCAGTACTTC
cdr3_aa: CAISIVLGQGPEQYF

d_call: .
clone_size: .
j_call: TRBJ2-3
v_call: TRBV7-3
cdr3_nt: TGTGCCAGCAGCTTAATTACCGCGGATACGCAGTATTTT
cdr3_aa: CASSLITADTQYF

d_call: .
clone_size: once
j_call: TRBJ2-7
v_call: TRBV12-5
cdr3_nt: TGTGCTAGTGGTGTGAGAACCTACGAGCAGTACTTC
cdr3_aa: CASGVRTYEQYF

d_call: .
clone_size: .
j_call: TRBJ2-2
v_call: TRBV30
cdr3_nt: TGTGCCTGGAGTTCGCCCGGGGATTTGTCGCGGACCGGGGAGCTGTTTTTT
cdr3_aa: CAWSSPGDLSRTGELFF

d_call: .
clone_size: .
j_call: TRBJ1-2
v_call: TRBV5-4
cdr3_nt: TGTGCCAGCAGCTTTGGACGGGAATATGGCTACACCTTC
cdr3_aa: CASSFGREYGYTF

d_call: TRBD1
clone_size: .
j_call: TRBJ1-5
v_call: TRBV15
cdr3_nt: TGTGCCACCAGCAAAAGCAGGGGGCTTCAGCCCCAGCATTTT
cdr3_aa: CATSKSRGLQPQHF

d_call: .
clone_size: .
j_call: TRBJ2-2
v_call: TRBV6-5
cdr3_nt: TGTGCCAGCAGTTACCGACAGCGATACACCGGGGAGCTGTTTTTT
cdr3_aa: CASSYRQRYTGELFF

d_call: .
clone_size: few
j_call: TRBJ1-1
v_call: TRBV4-1
cdr3_nt: TGCGCCAGCAGCCTACAGATAACCAACACTGAAGCTTTCTTT
cdr3_aa: CASSLQITNTEAFF

d_call: .
clone_size: .
j_call: TRBJ2-5
v_call: TRBV11-1
cdr3_nt: TGTGCCAGCAGCCGCGGGGACAGAAGTTCTCGAGAGACCCAGTACTTC
cdr3_aa: CASSRGDRSSRETQYF

d_call: TRBD2
clone_size: .
j_call: TRBJ2-3
v_call: TRBV7-3
cdr3_nt: TGTGCCAGCAGCTCGTCGGGACTAGTTTTAGATACGCAGTATTTT
cdr3_aa: CASSSSGLVLDTQYF

d_call: .
clone_size: few
j_call: TRBJ1-6
v_call: TRBV2
cdr3_nt: TGTGCCAGCGGTGGACAGCCAAATTCACCCCTCCACTTT
cdr3_aa: CASGGQPNSPLHF

d_call: TRBD1
clone_size: .
j_call: TRBJ1-2
v_call: TRBV7-6
cdr3_nt: TGTGCCAGCAGCTTAGGACAGGGAGCTAACTATGGCTACACCTTC
cdr3_aa: CASSLGQGANYGYTF

d_call: .
clone_size: .
j_call: TRBJ2-2
v_call: TRBV21-1
cdr3_nt: TGTGCCAGCAGCAAATTCCAGGGGACTATTACCGGGGAGCTGTTTTTT
cdr3_aa: CASSKFQGTITGELFF

d_call: .
clone_size: .
j_call: TRBJ1-4
v_call: TRBV28
cdr3_nt: TGTGCCAGCAGGGTCACAGGGTTTCGGGAAAAACTGTTTTTT
cdr3_aa: CASRVTGFREKLFF

d_call: TRBD1
clone_size: once
j_call: TRBJ1-3
v_call: TRBV5-6
cdr3_nt: TGTGCCAGCAGCCAGGGACAGGATGGAAACACCATATATTTT
cdr3_aa: CASSQGQDGNTIYF

d_call: TRBD1
clone_size: .
j_call: TRBJ1-2
v_call: TRBV5-1
cdr3_nt: TGCGCCAGCAGCCCGGGGGGGACAGGGATTAACTATGGCTACACCTTC
cdr3_aa: CASSPGGTGINYGYTF

d_call: .
clone_size: .
j_call: TRBJ1-5
v_call: TRBV27
cdr3_nt: TGTGCCAGCAGTTTAAAGCCCCCCCCTCATCAGCCCCAGCATTTT
cdr3_aa: CASSLKPPPHQPQHF

d_call: .
clone_size: .
j_call: TRBJ1-4
v_call: TRBV28
cdr3_nt: TGTGCCAGCAGTTTAGGGAGGGAATCTGGAGGTGAAAAACTGTTTTTT
cdr3_aa: CASSLGRESGGEKLFF

d_call: TRBD2
clone_size: .
j_call: TRBJ2-7
v_call: TRBV6-6
cdr3_nt: TGTGCCAGCACGTCACCGTGGCTAGCGGGAGGGGACGAGCAGTACTTC
cdr3_aa: CASTSPWLAGGDEQYF

d_call: TRBD1
clone_size: once
j_call: TRBJ1-5
v_call: TRBV18
cdr3_nt: TGTGCCAGCTCACCCTTAGTGGCAGGGGGCGGGCAGCCCCAGCATTTT
cdr3_aa: CASSPLVAGGGQPQHF

d_call: TRBD1
clone_size: .
j_call: TRBJ1-3
v_call: TRBV13
cdr3_nt: TGTGCCAGCAGCCCAGGGGGAGGAACTGGAAACACCATATATTTT
cdr3_aa: CASSPGGGTGNTIYF

d_call: TRBD2
clone_size: .
j_call: TRBJ2-1
v_call: TRBV4-2
cdr3_nt: TGTGCCAGCAGCCAAGTTGGTGGACTAGCGGGACCCAATGAGCAGTTCTTC
cdr3_aa: CASSQVGGLAGPNEQFF

d_call: .
clone_size: many
j_call: TRBJ1-2
v_call: TRBV18
cdr3_nt: TGTGCCAGCTCTCCGTGGGAGGCGCAGCATGGAGGCTACACCTTC
cdr3_aa: CASSPWEAQHGGYTF

d_call: .
clone_size: .
j_call: TRBJ1-2
v_call: TRBV29-1
cdr3_nt: TGCAGCGTTGAAGATGATGGCCGAGGGAACTATGGCTACACCTTC
cdr3_aa: CSVEDDGRGNYGYTF

d_call: TRBD2
clone_size: .
j_call: TRBJ2-7
v_call: TRBV4-1
cdr3_nt: TGCGCCAGCAGCCAACGTCAGTTTAGCGGGACTACCTACGAGCAGTACTTC
cdr3_aa: CASSQRQFSGTTYEQYF

d_call: TRBD2
clone_size: .
j_call: TRBJ2-3
v_call: TRBV5-1
cdr3_nt: TGCGCCAGCAGCTCGGGTAGCGGGAGTGGAGATACGCAGTATTTT
cdr3_aa: CASSSGSGSGDTQYF

d_call: TRBD1
clone_size: .
j_call: TRBJ2-5
v_call: TRBV19
cdr3_nt: TGTGCCACCTCGGAGAGGGGACAGGGGCTACAAGAGACCCAGTACTTC
cdr3_aa: CATSERGQGLQETQYF

d_call: TRBD2
clone_size: many
j_call: TRBJ2-1
v_call: TRBV10-1
cdr3_nt: TGCGCCAGCAGTGAAGGGCTAGCGGCCTACAATGAGCAGTTCTTC
cdr3_aa: CASSEGLAAYNEQFF

d_call: TRBD2
clone_size: .
j_call: TRBJ2-1
v_call: TRBV28
cdr3_nt: TGTGCCAGCAGTTCTAGGGCGGGAGGGCACAGTGAGCAGTTCTTC
cdr3_aa: CASSSRAGGHSEQFF

d_call: .
clone_size: once
j_call: TRBJ2-1
v_call: TRBV6-2/TRBV6-3
cdr3_nt: TGTGCCAGCAGTTACCAGTCTAGAGGTTACAATGAGCAGTTCTTC
cdr3_aa: CASSYQSRGYNEQFF

d_call: TRBD2
clone_size: .
j_call: TRBJ2-2
v_call: TRBV6-1
cdr3_nt: TGTGCCAGCAGTGAAGTGGGACTAGCGGGGACGGCGAACACCGGGGAGCTGTTTTTT
cdr3_aa: CASSEVGLAGTANTGELFF

d_call: TRBD2
clone_size: .
j_call: TRBJ2-5
v_call: TRBV7-3
cdr3_nt: TGTGCCAGCAGCCCAGGACTAGCGGGAGGGTATACGGAGACCCAGTACTTC
cdr3_aa: CASSPGLAGGYTETQYF

d_call: TRBD2
clone_size: once
j_call: TRBJ2-1
v_call: TRBV13
cdr3_nt: TGTGCCAGCAGCTCCGGGACTACCGACTCCTACAATGAGCAGTTCTTC
cdr3_aa: CASSSGTTDSYNEQFF

d_call: TRBD1
clone_size: .
j_call: TRBJ1-2
v_call: TRBV2
cdr3_nt: TGTGCCAGCAGCCGACAGGGGAACTATGGCTACACCTTC
cdr3_aa: CASSRQGNYGYTF

d_call: .
clone_size: few
j_call: TRBJ1-5
v_call: TRBV11-1
cdr3_nt: TGTGCCAGCAGCCTCCTCCAGGATCAGCCCCAGCATTTT
cdr3_aa: CASSLLQDQPQHF

d_call: .
clone_size: .
j_call: TRBJ2-1
v_call: TRBV29-1
cdr3_nt: TGCAGCGTTGATCCCGGGGGTTCTAATTACAATGAGCAGTTCTTC
cdr3_aa: CSVDPGGSNYNEQFF

d_call: .
clone_size: .
j_call: TRBJ2-1
v_call: TRBV28
cdr3_nt: TGTGCCAGCGGCCCACACAGAGTCTACAATGAGCAGTTCTTC
cdr3_aa: CASGPHRVYNEQFF

d_call: .
clone_size: once
j_call: TRBJ1-5
v_call: TRBV6-2/TRBV6-3
cdr3_nt: TGTGCCAGCAGTTACTCGTATGAGGGAGGCAATCAGCCCCAGCATTTT
cdr3_aa: CASSYSYEGGNQPQHF

d_call: .
clone_size: few
j_call: TRBJ1-3
v_call: TRBV6-1
cdr3_nt: TGTGCCAGCAGTGGCCTCTGGACATACTCTGGAAACACCATATATTTT
cdr3_aa: CASSGLWTYSGNTIYF

d_call: .
clone_size: .
j_call: TRBJ2-1
v_call: TRBV6-1
cdr3_nt: TGTGCCAGCAGTACAGGGATAAATGAGCAGTTCTTC
cdr3_aa: CASSTGINEQFF

d_call: .
clone_size: .
j_call: TRBJ2-2
v_call: TRBV10-3
cdr3_nt: TGTGCCATCAGTGTTGCTAACGGTACGAACACCGGGGAGCTGTTTTTT
cdr3_aa: CAISVANGTNTGELFF

d_call: .
clone_size: .
j_call: TRBJ1-4
v_call: TRBV19
cdr3_nt: TGTGCCAGTAGTATCGTACAGGACAATGAAAAACTGTTTTTT
cdr3_aa: CASSIVQDNEKLFF

d_call: .
clone_size: .
j_call: TRBJ1-3
v_call: TRBV30
cdr3_nt: TGTGCCTGGAAGGGAGGGGCTGGAAACACCATATATTTT
cdr3_aa: CAWKGGAGNTIYF

d_call: TRBD2
clone_size: .
j_call: TRBJ2-1
v_call: TRBV6-1
cdr3_nt: TGTGCCAGCAGTGATATAGCGGGAGACAATGAGCAGTTCTTC
cdr3_aa: CASSDIAGDNEQFF

d_call: .
clone_size: .
j_call: TRBJ2-3
v_call: TRBV4-2
cdr3_nt: TGTGCCAGCAGCCAAGATCGGAGCGTGACTAGCACAGATACGCAGTATTTT
cdr3_aa: CASSQDRSVTSTDTQYF

d_call: .
clone_size: .
j_call: TRBJ2-7
v_call: TRBV11-2
cdr3_nt: TGTGCCAGCAGTATCGGACAGTCCTACGAGCAGTACTTC
cdr3_aa: CASSIGQSYEQYF

d_call: TRBD2
clone_size: .
j_call: TRBJ2-3
v_call: TRBV5-5
cdr3_nt: TGTGCCAGCAGCTTGGTGTGGACTAGGCGCACAGATACGCAGTATTTT
cdr3_aa: CASSLVWTRRTDTQYF

d_call: .
clone_size: .
j_call: TRBJ2-7
v_call: TRBV5-6
cdr3_nt: TGTGCCAGCAGCTTGACGGGGAGATCATACGAGCAGTACTTC
cdr3_aa: CASSLTGRSYEQYF

d_call: TRBD2
clone_size: few
j_call: TRBJ2-7
v_call: TRBV27
cdr3_nt: TGTGCCAGCAGCCAAATACCCCCGGGACTAGCGGGAGGAGGCTACGAGCAGTACTTC
cdr3_aa: CASSQIPPGLAGGGYEQYF